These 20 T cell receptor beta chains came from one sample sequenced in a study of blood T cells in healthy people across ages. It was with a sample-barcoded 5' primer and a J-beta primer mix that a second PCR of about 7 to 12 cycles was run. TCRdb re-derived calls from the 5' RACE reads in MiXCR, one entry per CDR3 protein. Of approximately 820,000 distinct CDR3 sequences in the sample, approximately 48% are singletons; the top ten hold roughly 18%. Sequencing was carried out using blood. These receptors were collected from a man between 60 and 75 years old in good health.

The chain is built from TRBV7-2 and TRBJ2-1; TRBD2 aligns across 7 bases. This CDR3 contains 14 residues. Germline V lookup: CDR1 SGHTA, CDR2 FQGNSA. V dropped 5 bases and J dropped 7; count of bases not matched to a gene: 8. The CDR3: CASSPAGLRNEQFF. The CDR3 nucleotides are TGTGCCAGCAGCCCAGCGGGGCTGCGAAATGAGCAGTTCTTC.

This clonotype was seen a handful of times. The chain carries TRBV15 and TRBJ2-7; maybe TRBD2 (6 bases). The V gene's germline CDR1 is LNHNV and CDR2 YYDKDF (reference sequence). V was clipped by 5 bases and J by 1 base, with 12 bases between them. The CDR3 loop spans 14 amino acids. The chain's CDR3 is CATSAGTYSYEQYF. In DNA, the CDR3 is TGTGCCACCAGCGCCGGGACTTATTCCTACGAGCAGTACTTC.

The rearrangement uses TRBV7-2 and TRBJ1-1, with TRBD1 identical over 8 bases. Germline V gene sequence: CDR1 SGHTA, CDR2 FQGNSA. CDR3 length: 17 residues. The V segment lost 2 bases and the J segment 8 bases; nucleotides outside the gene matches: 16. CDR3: CASSLTPGQGQEKEAFF. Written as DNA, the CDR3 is TGTGCCAGCAGCTTAACCCCCGGACAGGGACAAGAGAAAGAAGCTTTCTTT.

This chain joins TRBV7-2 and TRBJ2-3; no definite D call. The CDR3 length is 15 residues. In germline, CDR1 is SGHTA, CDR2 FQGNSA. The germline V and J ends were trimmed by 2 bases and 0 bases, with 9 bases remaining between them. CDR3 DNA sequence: TGTGCCAGCAGCTTACAGGCCGCTAGCACAGATACGCAGTATTTT. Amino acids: CASSLQAASTDTQYF.

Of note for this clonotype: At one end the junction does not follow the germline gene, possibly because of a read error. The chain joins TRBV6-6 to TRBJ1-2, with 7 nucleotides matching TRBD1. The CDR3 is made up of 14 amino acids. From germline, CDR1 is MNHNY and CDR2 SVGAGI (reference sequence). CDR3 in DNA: TGTACCAGCAGCCCCGGGACAGATTACTATGGCTACACCTTC. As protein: CTSSPGTDYYGYTF.

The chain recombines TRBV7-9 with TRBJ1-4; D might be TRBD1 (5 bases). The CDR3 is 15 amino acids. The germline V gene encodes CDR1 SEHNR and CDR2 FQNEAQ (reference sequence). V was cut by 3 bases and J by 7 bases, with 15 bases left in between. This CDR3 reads CASSLGDAVAEKLFF. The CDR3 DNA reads TGTGCCAGCAGCTTGGGGGACGCCGTAGCTGAAAAACTGTTTTTT.

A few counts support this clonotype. The CDR3 loop reads CSGTSGGARIDEQFF. The DNA of the CDR3 is TGCAGCGGGACTAGCGGGGGGGCCCGAATCGATGAGCAGTTCTTC. This chain uses TRBV29-1 with TRBJ2-1; 15 bases fit TRBD2. V lost 7 bases to trimming and J lost 8 bases; unmatched junction nucleotides: 9. Germline CDR1 and CDR2: SQVTM and ANQGSEA. The CDR3 consists of 15 residues.

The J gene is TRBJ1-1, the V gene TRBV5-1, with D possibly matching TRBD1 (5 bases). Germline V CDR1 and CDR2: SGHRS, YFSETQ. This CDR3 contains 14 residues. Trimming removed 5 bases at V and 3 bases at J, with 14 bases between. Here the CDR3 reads CASSWETEDTEAFF. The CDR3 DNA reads TGCGCCAGCAGTTGGGAGACAGAGGACACTGAAGCTTTCTTT.

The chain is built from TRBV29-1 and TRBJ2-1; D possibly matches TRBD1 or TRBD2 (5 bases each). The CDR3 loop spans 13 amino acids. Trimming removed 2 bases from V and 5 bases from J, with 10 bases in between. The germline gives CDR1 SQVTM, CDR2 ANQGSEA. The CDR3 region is CSVEWGRNNEQFF. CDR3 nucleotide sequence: TGCAGCGTTGAATGGGGGAGAAACAATGAGCAGTTCTTC.

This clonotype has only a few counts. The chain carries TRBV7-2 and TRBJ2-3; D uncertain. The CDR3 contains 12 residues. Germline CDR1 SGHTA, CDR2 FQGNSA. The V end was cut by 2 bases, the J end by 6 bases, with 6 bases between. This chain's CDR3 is CASSLLFDTQYF. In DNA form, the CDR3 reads TGTGCCAGCAGCTTATTGTTTGATACGCAGTATTTT.

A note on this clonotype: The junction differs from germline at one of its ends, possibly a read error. The CDR3 loop reads CAASDLGGQETQYF. In DNA form, the CDR3 reads TGTGCCGCCAGTGATTTGGGGGGGCAAGAGACCCAGTACTTC. The rearrangement links TRBV24-1 to TRBJ2-5; 7 bases fit TRBD2. This CDR3 has 14 residues. From germline, CDR1 is KGHDR and CDR2 SFDVKD.

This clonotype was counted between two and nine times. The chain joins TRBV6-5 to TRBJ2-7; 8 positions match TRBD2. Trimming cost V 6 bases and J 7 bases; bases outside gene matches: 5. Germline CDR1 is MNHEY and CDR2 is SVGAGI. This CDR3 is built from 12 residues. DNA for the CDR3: TGTGCCAGCAGACTAACGGGAGGGGAGCAGTACTTC. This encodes CASRLTGGEQYF.

In DNA form, the CDR3 reads TGCAGTGCTGCCGGAGACAGGGGGCGAGGAGAGACCCAGTACTTC. As protein: CSAAGDRGRGETQYF. This chain links TRBV20-1 with TRBJ2-5, with 10 positions matching TRBD1. Trimming cost V 5 bases and J 4 bases; bases outside gene matches: 10. The CDR3 has 15 residues. Germline CDR1 is DFQATT and CDR2 is SNEGSKA (reference sequence).

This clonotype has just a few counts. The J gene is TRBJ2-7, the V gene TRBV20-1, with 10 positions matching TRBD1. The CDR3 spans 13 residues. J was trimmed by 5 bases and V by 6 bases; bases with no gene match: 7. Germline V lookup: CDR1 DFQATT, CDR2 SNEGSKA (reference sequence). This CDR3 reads CSASRDRGNEQYF. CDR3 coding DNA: TGCAGTGCCAGCCGGGACAGGGGTAACGAGCAGTACTTC.

CDR3 DNA: TGTGCCAGCAGCCCCCCCCTAGGAGGGTACACCGGGGAGCTGTTTTTT. Translating it yields CASSPPLGGYTGELFF. The chain recombines TRBV3-1 with TRBJ2-2; D might be TRBD2 (6 bases). CDR3 length: 16 residues. Germline-derived CDR1 and CDR2 are LGHDT and YNNKEL (reference sequence). Trimming removed 4 bases from V and 3 bases from J, with 15 bases in between.

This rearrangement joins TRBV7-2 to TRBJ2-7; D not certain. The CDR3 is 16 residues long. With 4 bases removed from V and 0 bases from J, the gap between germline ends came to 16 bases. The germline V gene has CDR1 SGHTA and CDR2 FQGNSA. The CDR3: CASSSIQPPGSYEQYF. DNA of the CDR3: TGTGCCAGCAGCTCAATACAGCCCCCGGGCTCCTACGAGCAGTACTTC. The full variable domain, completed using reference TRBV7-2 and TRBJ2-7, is GAGVSQSPSNKVTEKGKDVELRCDPISGHTALYWYRQSLGQGLEFLIYFQGNSAPDKSGLPSDRFSAERTGGSVSTLTIQRTQQEDSAVYLCASSSIQPPGSYEQYFGPGTRLTVT.

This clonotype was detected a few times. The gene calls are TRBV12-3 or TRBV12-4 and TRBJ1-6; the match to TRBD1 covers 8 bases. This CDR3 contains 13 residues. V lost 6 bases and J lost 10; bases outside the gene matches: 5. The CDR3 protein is CASRTGVRSPLHF. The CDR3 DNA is TGTGCCAGCAGGACAGGGGTAAGATCACCCCTCCACTTT.

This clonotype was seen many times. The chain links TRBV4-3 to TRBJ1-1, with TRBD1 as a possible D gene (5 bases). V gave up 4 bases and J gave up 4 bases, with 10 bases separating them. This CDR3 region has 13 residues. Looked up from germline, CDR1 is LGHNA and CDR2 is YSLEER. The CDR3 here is CASSLRGSTEAFF. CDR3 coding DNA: TGCGCCAGCAGCCTGCGGGGGAGCACTGAAGCTTTCTTT.

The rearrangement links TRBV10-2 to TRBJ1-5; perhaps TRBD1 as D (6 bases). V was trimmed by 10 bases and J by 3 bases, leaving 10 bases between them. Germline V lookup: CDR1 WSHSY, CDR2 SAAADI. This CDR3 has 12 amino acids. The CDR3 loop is CATGVFNQPQHF. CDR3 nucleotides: TGCGCCACAGGGGTTTTCAATCAGCCCCAGCATTTT.

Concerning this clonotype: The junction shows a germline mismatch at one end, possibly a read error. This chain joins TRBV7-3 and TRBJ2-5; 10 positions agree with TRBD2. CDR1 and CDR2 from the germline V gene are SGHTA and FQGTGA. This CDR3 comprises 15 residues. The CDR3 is CASSSLAGGQGTQYF. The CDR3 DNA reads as TGTGCCAGCAGCTCATTAGCGGGGGGCCAAGGGACCCAGTACTTC.